This TCR beta chain was sequenced during a study of T cell responses to AZD1222 COVID-19 vaccine. Germline V gives CDR1 LNHDA, CDR2 SQIVND (reference sequence). V was pared by 6 bases and J by 6 bases, with 7 bases of the junction left unmatched. CDR3 length: 14 residues. The method was immunoSEQ multiplex PCR; TCRdb's version includes in-frame clones alone and lacks a portion of them. The sample contains fewer than 50,000 clones, more than 60% of which appear only once. The TCR was taken from an adult in good health. The chain recombines TRBV19 with TRBJ2-1; the match to TRBD2 covers 8 bases. The sequenced sample was peripheral blood, obtained on day 0 of AZD1222 vaccination. The CDR3 DNA reads as TGTGCCAGTAGGGGGACTAGACGTTTCAATGAGCAGTTCTTC. It specifies CASRGTRRFNEQFF.